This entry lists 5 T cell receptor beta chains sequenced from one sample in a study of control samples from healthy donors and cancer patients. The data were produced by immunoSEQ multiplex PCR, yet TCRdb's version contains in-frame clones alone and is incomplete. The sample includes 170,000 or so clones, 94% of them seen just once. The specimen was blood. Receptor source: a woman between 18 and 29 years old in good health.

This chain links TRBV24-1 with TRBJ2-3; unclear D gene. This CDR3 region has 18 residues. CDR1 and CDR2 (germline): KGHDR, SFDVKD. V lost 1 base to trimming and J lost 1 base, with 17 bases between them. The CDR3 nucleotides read TGTGCCACCAGTGATTTTAGCCGGCCCTCACTTGGCACAGATACGCAGTATTTT. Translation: CATSDFSRPSLGTDTQYF.

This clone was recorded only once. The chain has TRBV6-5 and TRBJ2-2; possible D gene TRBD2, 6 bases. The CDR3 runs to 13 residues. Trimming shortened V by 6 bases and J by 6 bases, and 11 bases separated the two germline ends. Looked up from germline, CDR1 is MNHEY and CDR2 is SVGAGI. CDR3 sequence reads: CASSAGRAGELFF. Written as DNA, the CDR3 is TGTGCCAGCAGCGCGGGACGCGCCGGGGAGCTGTTTTTT.

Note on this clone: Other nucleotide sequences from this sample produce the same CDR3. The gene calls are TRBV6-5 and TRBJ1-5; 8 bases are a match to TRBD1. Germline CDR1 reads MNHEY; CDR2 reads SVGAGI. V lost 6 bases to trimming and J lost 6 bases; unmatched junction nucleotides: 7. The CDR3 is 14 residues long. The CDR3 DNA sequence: TGTGCCAGCAGCCCCGGACAGGGCGGTCAGCCCCAGCATTTT. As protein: CASSPGQGGQPQHF.

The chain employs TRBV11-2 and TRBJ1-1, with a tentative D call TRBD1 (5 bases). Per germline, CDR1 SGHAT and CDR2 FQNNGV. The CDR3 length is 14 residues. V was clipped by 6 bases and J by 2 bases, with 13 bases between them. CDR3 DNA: TGTGCCAGCAGGTGGGGCCAAGGAAACACTGAAGCTTTCTTT. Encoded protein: CASRWGQGNTEAFF. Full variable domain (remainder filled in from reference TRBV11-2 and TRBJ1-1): EAGVAQSPRYKIIEKRQSVAFWCNPISGHATLYWYQQILGQGPKLLIQFQNNGVVDDSQLPKDRFSAERLKGVDSTLKIQPAKLEDSAVYLCASRWGQGNTEAFFGQGTRLTVV.

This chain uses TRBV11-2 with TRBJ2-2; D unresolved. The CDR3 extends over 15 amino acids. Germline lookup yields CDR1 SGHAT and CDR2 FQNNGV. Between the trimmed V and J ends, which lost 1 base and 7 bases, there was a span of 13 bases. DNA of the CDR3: TGTGCCAGCAGCTTAGTACGTCTGGGCGGCGGGGAGCTGTTTTTT. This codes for CASSLVRLGGGELFF.